One and the same sample provided the 22 T cell receptor beta chains below, sequenced in a study of early T cells in non-severe SARS-CoV-2 infection. From the 5' RACE reads, TCRdb called clonotypes with MiXCR, one entry per CDR3 protein. This sample yields 37,000 or so distinct CDR3 sequences, of which 5.9% are seen a single time; approximately 4.6% belongs to the top ten. Sequencing input: whole blood. Source of these receptors: an adult who was a healthcare worker with PCR-confirmed SARS-CoV-2 infection or an uninfected control (not recorded which).

This clonotype was seen more than once but under ten times. The genes are TRBV30 and TRBJ1-2; TRBD1 is a possible D gene (5 bases). The V and J ends lost 2 bases and 3 bases respectively, with 13 bases between them. Germline V lookup: CDR1 GTSNPN, CDR2 SVGIG (reference sequence). The CDR3 is 14 amino acids. The CDR3 is CAWSRDWADYGYTF. CDR3 in DNA: TGTGCCTGGAGTCGGGACTGGGCAGACTATGGCTACACCTTC. The full variable domain, with the rest looked up from reference TRBV30 and TRBJ1-2, is SQTIHQWPATLVQPVGSPLSLECTVEGTSNPNLYWYRQAAGRGLQLLFYSVGIGQISSEVPQNLSASRPQDRQFILSSKKLLLSDSGFYLCAWSRDWADYGYTFGSGTRLTVV.

This clonotype was counted ten times or more. The rearrangement links TRBV25-1 to TRBJ2-7; D unresolved. The germline V gene has CDR1 MGHDK and CDR2 SYGVNS. This CDR3 spans 12 amino acids. Trimming pared 3 bases from V and 6 bases from J, leaving 9 bases between. The CDR3 here is CASSDTAFEQYF. The CDR3 DNA reads TGTGCCAGCAGTGACACAGCGTTCGAGCAGTACTTC.

This clonotype has only a few counts. Germline is not matched at one junction end, which may reflect a read error. The V call is TRBV11-3, the J call TRBJ1-2; D not certain. Germline loops: CDR1 SGHNT, CDR2 YENEEA. The CDR3 is 17 residues long. This CDR3 reads CASSLDPDRTKGMATPF. CDR3 nucleotides: TGTGCCAGCAGCTTAGATCCGGACCGGACGAAGGGCATGGCTACACCTTTC. Variable domain in full (rest from reference TRBV11-3 and TRBJ1-2): EAGVVQSPRYKIIEKKQPVAFWCNPISGHNTLYWYLQNLGQGPELLIRYENEEAVDDSQLPKDRFSAERLKGVDSTLKIQPAELGDSAVYLCASSLDPDRTKGMATPFGSGTRLTVV.

The chain joins TRBV7-9 to TRBJ2-1; 7 bases are shared with TRBD2. With 3 bases clipped from V and 10 bases from J, the junction kept 9 bases outside the gene matches. From germline, CDR1 is SEHNR and CDR2 FQNEAQ (reference sequence). This CDR3 has 14 amino acids. CDR3: CASSLAGEGREQFF. The CDR3 DNA reads TGTGCCAGCAGCTTGGCTGGGGAGGGTAGAGAGCAGTTCTTC.

This clonotype was detected ten times or more. The V gene is TRBV9, the J gene TRBJ2-1; possibly TRBD2 for D (6 bases). This CDR3 comprises 14 residues. The V and J ends lost 3 bases and 12 bases respectively, with 19 bases between them. CDR1 is SGDLS, CDR2 YYNGEE, per germline. CDR3 sequence reads: CASSALGTAPGQFF. The CDR3 DNA is TGTGCCAGCAGCGCCCTGGGGACTGCCCCAGGGCAGTTCTTC.

This clonotype occurred many times. The chain uses TRBV29-1 and TRBJ2-1; TRBD1 matches 10 bases. In germline, CDR1 is SQVTM, CDR2 ANQGSEA. The J segment lost 7 bases and the V segment lost 3 bases, leaving 6 bases of the junction unmatched. The CDR3 totals 14 residues. The DNA of the CDR3 is TGCAGCGTTGATGGGACAGGGGTGGAGAATGAGCAGTTCTTC. Its translation: CSVDGTGVENEQFF.

This clonotype was seen ten or more times. The chain couples TRBV7-3 to TRBJ2-1; 8 positions match TRBD2. CDR1 and CDR2 (germline): SGHTA, FQGTGA. V trimming: 5 bases; J trimming: 7 bases; junction bases outside the gene matches: 16. The CDR3 contains 17 residues. The CDR3 region is CASSQGGGGRRENEQFF. CDR3 DNA sequence: TGTGCCAGCAGCCAAGGGGGTGGCGGGAGGAGAGAAAATGAGCAGTTCTTC.

This clonotype was counted many times. Here the CDR3 reads CASSVGQSTDTQYF. For the CDR3, the DNA is TGTGCCAGCAGCGTAGGTCAGAGCACAGATACGCAGTATTTT. V and J are TRBV9 and TRBJ2-3; no firm D call. Germline V gene data show CDR1 as SGDLS and CDR2 as YYNGEE. V lost 0 bases and J 0 bases, leaving 5 bases between the germline ends. The CDR3 runs 14 residues.

This chain joins TRBV6-5 and TRBJ1-4; 8 positions agree with TRBD1. Per the germline V gene, CDR1 is MNHEY and CDR2 is SVGAGI. V was pared by 0 bases and J by 2 bases, with 5 bases of the junction left unmatched. The CDR3 extends over 17 amino acids. CDR3: CASSYSDRGPTNEKLFF. In nucleotides, the CDR3 is TGTGCCAGCAGTTACTCCGACAGGGGACCCACTAATGAAAAACTGTTTTTT.

This clonotype has a count of ten or more. The V gene is TRBV28, the J gene TRBJ2-1; TRBD1 matches at 9 bases. J was trimmed by 7 bases and V by 4 bases; bases with no gene match: 8. Germline V lookup: CDR1 MDHEN, CDR2 SYDVKM. The CDR3 extends over 15 amino acids. The CDR3 nucleotides are TGTGCCAGCAGTTCCGGGACAGGGACTGGTAATGAGCAGTTCTTC. Amino acid sequence: CASSSGTGTGNEQFF. The whole variable domain, filled in from reference TRBV28 and TRBJ2-1, reads DVKVTQSSRYLVKRTGEKVFLECVQDMDHENMFWYRQDPGLGLRLIYFSYDVKMKEKGDIPEGYSVSREKKERFSLILESASTNQTSMYLCASSSGTGTGNEQFFGPGTRLTVL.

This clonotype came up many times. The CDR3 is CASSARLVYNEQFF. As DNA, the CDR3 is TGTGCCAGCAGCGCCCGACTCGTTTACAATGAGCAGTTCTTC. J is TRBJ2-1 and V is TRBV2; D gene uncertain. This CDR3 is 14 amino acids long. V was trimmed by 6 bases and J by 4 bases, leaving 13 bases between them. From germline, CDR1 is SNHLY and CDR2 FYNNEI.

This clonotype was found many times. The chain is built from TRBV7-2 and TRBJ2-7, with 11 bases that match TRBD2. After removal of 5 bases from V and 3 bases from J, the junction contained 6 bases not matched to a gene. Germline-derived CDR1 and CDR2 are SGHTA and FQGNSA. The CDR3 has 15 residues. The DNA for the CDR3 is TGTGCCAGCAGCGGGGGACTAGCGGAACTCTACGAGCAGTACTTC. Translating it yields CASSGGLAELYEQYF.

This clonotype was seen at least ten times. The V gene is TRBV20-1, the J gene TRBJ2-7, with 11 bases identical to TRBD2. Germline-derived CDR1 and CDR2 are DFQATT and SNEGSKA (reference sequence). The CDR3 consists of 15 residues. Trimming cost V 5 bases and J 4 bases; bases outside gene matches: 10. Here the CDR3 DNA reads TGCAGTGCTTCTTCTCTCTCTAGCGGGAGGTACGAGCAGTACTTC. It is translated as CSASSLSSGRYEQYF.

In this sample, this clonotype turned up a few times. The chain is built from TRBV30 and TRBJ2-7; the D is unclear. Per germline, CDR1 GTSNPN and CDR2 SVGIG (reference sequence). The CDR3 is 13 residues long. V dropped 4 bases and J dropped 0 bases, with 10 bases sitting between them. The CDR3 region has the DNA TGTGCCTGGAAGAAGTACAGCTCCTACGAGCAGTACTTC. Translated, it gives CAWKKYSSYEQYF.

This clonotype was seen ten or more times. The rearrangement links TRBV7-3 to TRBJ2-1, with TRBD2 matching over 12 bases. The CDR3 runs 18 residues. The J segment lost 6 bases and the V segment lost 6 bases, leaving 15 bases of the junction unmatched. Germline V lookup: CDR1 SGHTA, CDR2 FQGTGA. The chain's CDR3 is CASSLGPSGRVRPNEQFF. CDR3 sequence (DNA): TGTGCCAGCAGTTTAGGGCCTAGCGGGAGGGTACGGCCCAATGAGCAGTTCTTC.

The sample holds many counts of this clonotype. The V call is TRBV7-9, the J call TRBJ2-3; 8 bases fit TRBD1. CDR1 is SEHNR and CDR2 is FQNEAQ in the germline V gene (reference sequence). CDR3 length: 16 amino acids. J lost 3 bases, V lost 1 base, and 6 bases had no gene match. The CDR3 loop is CASSLGFQGATDTQYF. The CDR3 coding sequence is TGTGCCAGCAGCTTAGGTTTCCAGGGGGCTACAGATACGCAGTATTTT.

This clonotype was observed at least ten times. The CDR3 nucleotides read TGTGCCAGCAGTTACGGACCCAATGCGGGGAATGAGCAGTTCTTC. This encodes CASSYGPNAGNEQFF. V usage is TRBV11-2 and J usage is TRBJ2-1; D possibly corresponds to TRBD2 (6 bases). With 6 bases removed from V and 7 bases from J, the gap between germline ends came to 19 bases. In germline, CDR1 is SGHAT, CDR2 FQNNGV. The CDR3 runs to 15 residues.

This clonotype was observed at least ten times. The rearrangement joins TRBV27 to TRBJ2-5; D is ambiguous. This CDR3 is 11 amino acids long. Germline CDR1 is MNHEY and CDR2 is SMNVEV (reference sequence). V was cut by 5 bases and J by 1 base, with 2 bases left in between. The CDR3 DNA is TGTGCCAGCAGTCTCCAAGAGACCCAGTACTTC. This encodes CASSLQETQYF.

In this sample, this clonotype turned up a few times. The chain has TRBV4-1 and TRBJ1-1; the D is unclear. From germline, CDR1 is MGHRA and CDR2 YSYEKL. The CDR3 is made up of 12 amino acids. The ends were cut back, 7 bases at V and 0 bases at J, with 6 bases in the middle. Here the CDR3 reads CASTGLNTEAFF. DNA of the CDR3: TGCGCCAGCACAGGCCTGAACACTGAAGCTTTCTTT.

In this sample, this clonotype turned up many times. The chain uses TRBV20-1 and TRBJ1-5, with TRBD1 matching over 7 bases. This CDR3 has 16 amino acids. V shed 5 bases and J 1 base; nucleotides not matched to a gene: 11. From germline, CDR1 is DFQATT and CDR2 SNEGSKA (reference sequence). The CDR3 DNA sequence: TGCAGTGCTGAGGAGGGGGCGCATATGAGCAATCAGCCCCAGCATTTT. Translating it yields CSAEEGAHMSNQPQHF.

In its sample, this clonotype was seen a few times. The rearrangement joins TRBV6-6 to TRBJ2-3; the D gene is possibly TRBD1 (7 bases). V was trimmed by 6 bases and J by 3 bases, leaving 16 bases between them. From germline, CDR1 is MNHNY and CDR2 SVGAGI (reference sequence). CDR3 length: 15 amino acids. The CDR3 protein is CASSKRGDSTDTQYF. The CDR3 DNA is TGTGCCAGCAGCAAAAGGGGGGACAGTACAGATACGCAGTATTTT.

At least ten counts were recorded for this clonotype. V usage is TRBV6-2 or TRBV6-3 and J usage is TRBJ2-1; 7 bases agree with TRBD2. The ends lost 4 bases at V and 7 bases at J; junction bases unmatched: 4. The germline V gene encodes CDR1 MNHEY and CDR2 SVGEGT. CDR3 length: 13 amino acids. In nucleotides, the CDR3 is TGTGCCAGCAGTTTTTTTAGCGGGAATGAGCAGTTCTTC. Its protein product is CASSFFSGNEQFF.